Reported below is one T cell receptor (beta chain). The sample belongs to a study of blood T cell repertoires in COVID-19. Study summary: Sites in the United States, Italy and Spain provided acute and convalescent COVID-19 samples.

Trimming cost V 3 bases and J 1 base, with 9 bases left between them. In germline, CDR1 is GTSNPN, CDR2 SVGIG (reference sequence). This CDR3 has 13 amino acids. Participant age was about 18 to 89 years, and participants resided in about two dozen US areas. Cohorts were based on clinical histories the participants reported. How the authors handled the data: Amplified reference gene primers provided the basis for estimating nucleated cell counts. Assay: immunoSEQ multiplex PCR; the TCRdb copy retains only in-frame clones and omits some. The D gene and trimming were derived from the DNA, and the V and J assignments and clone size from that table. The data show approximately 210,000 clones, 65% to 80% seen once.

The rearrangement joins TRBV30 to TRBJ1-1; D is undetermined. The receptor's source is a woman in her forties or fifties with acute COVID-19. The sample was PBMCs or T cells enriched from blood (not recorded which). CDR3 DNA sequence: TGTGCCTGGAGCCTAGGAGGGAACACTGAAGCTTTCTTT. Translating it yields CAWSLGGNTEAFF.